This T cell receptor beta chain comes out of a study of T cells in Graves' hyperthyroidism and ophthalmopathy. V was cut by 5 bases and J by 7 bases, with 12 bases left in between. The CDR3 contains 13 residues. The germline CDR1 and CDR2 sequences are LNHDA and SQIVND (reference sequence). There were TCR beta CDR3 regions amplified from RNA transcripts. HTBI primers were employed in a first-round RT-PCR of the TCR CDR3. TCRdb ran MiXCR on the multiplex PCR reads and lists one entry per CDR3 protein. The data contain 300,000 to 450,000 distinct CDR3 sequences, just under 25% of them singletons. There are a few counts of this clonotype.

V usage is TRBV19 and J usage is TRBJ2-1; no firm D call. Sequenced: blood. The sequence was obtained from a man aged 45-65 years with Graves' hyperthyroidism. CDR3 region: CASSPTLLNEQFF. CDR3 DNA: TGTGCCAGTAGTCCTACCCTCCTAAATGAGCAGTTCTTC. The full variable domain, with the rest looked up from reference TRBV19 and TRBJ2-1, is DGGITQSPKYLFRKEGQNVTLSCEQNLNHDAMYWYRQDPGQGLRLIYYSQIVNDFQKGDIAEGYSVSREKKESFPLTVTSAQKNPTAFYLCASSPTLLNEQFFGPGTRLTVL.